Presented here are 25 T cell receptor beta chains from one specimen sequenced in a study of blood T cell repertoires in COVID-19. The repertoire was sequenced with immunoSEQ multiplex PCR; TCRdb's copy has only in-frame clones and lacks some. The table lists roughly 250,000 clones, approximately 87% of them singletons. The sequencing sample was made of peripheral blood. These TCRs come from a woman between 25 and 40 years old with COVID-19, enrolled during active disease.

The V gene is TRBV28, the J gene TRBJ1-5; D is undetermined. The CDR3 runs to 13 residues. Trimming cost V 6 bases and J 2 bases, with 8 bases left between them. CDR1 is MDHEN, CDR2 SYDVKM, per germline. The CDR3 here is CASSRRGNQPQHF. The CDR3 bases are TGTGCCAGCAGCCGGAGGGGCAATCAGCCCCAGCATTTT.

The chain couples TRBV5-4 to TRBJ1-1; TRBD1 is a possible D gene (5 bases). V shed 3 bases and J shed 1 base, with 10 bases lying between them. The CDR3 sequence is 14 residues long. The germline V gene encodes CDR1 SGHNT and CDR2 YYREEE (reference sequence). CDR3 amino acids: CASSYSGGNTEAFF. CDR3 sequence (DNA): TGTGCCAGCAGCTACAGCGGGGGGAACACTGAAGCTTTCTTT. Filled out from reference TRBV5-4 and TRBJ1-1, the complete variable domain reads ETGVTQSPTHLIKTRGQQVTLRCSSQSGHNTVSWYQQALGQGPQFIFQYYREEENGRGNFPPRFSGLQFPNYSSELNVNALELDDSALYLCASSYSGGNTEAFFGQGTRLTVV.

This clone was counted once. The chain has TRBV3-1 (or the pseudogene TRBV3-2) and TRBJ2-5; 8 bases line up with TRBD2. This CDR3 has 14 residues. Germline CDR1 LGHDT, CDR2 YNNKEL (reference sequence). The V and J ends lost 2 bases and 5 bases, in that order; junction bases with no gene match: 4. CDR3 protein: CASSQSSGVETQYF. The CDR3 region has the DNA TGTGCCAGCAGCCAAAGTAGCGGGGTGGAGACCCAGTACTTC.

The V call is TRBV19, the J call TRBJ1-1, with unresolved D. Per germline, CDR1 LNHDA and CDR2 SQIVND (reference sequence). V was shortened by 2 bases and J by 4 bases, with 11 bases between the two germline ends. This CDR3 comprises 14 residues. CDR3 region: CASSIISGSTEAFF. The CDR3 nucleotides read TGTGCCAGTAGTATAATATCCGGGTCCACTGAAGCTTTCTTT.

The chain is built from TRBV29-1 and TRBJ2-5; 7 bases are shared with TRBD2. With 4 bases clipped from V and 3 bases from J, the junction kept 11 bases outside the gene matches. In germline, CDR1 is SQVTM, CDR2 ANQGSEA. The CDR3 contains 15 residues. DNA for the CDR3: TGCAGCGTTGTAAGAGGCGTCGGGGGGAAAGAGACCCAGTACTTC. Translating gives CSVVRGVGGKETQYF.

V usage is TRBV4-1 and J usage is TRBJ2-3; D is unresolved. V gave up 0 bases and J gave up 1 base, with 8 bases separating them. From germline, CDR1 is MGHRA and CDR2 YSYEKL. CDR3 size: 15 residues. The CDR3 is CASSQEGYRTDTQYF. CDR3 coding DNA: TGCGCCAGCAGCCAAGAGGGCTACCGCACAGATACGCAGTATTTT.

J is TRBJ2-3 and V is TRBV10-3, with TRBD2 identical over 7 bases. With V trimmed by 8 bases and J by 0 bases, 2 bases remained unmatched. This CDR3 region has 13 residues. CDR1 is ENHRY and CDR2 is SYGVKD in the germline V gene. The CDR3 DNA reads as TGTGCCATCGCCGGGGGGAGCACAGATACGCAGTATTTT. Encoded protein: CAIAGGSTDTQYF.

This chain uses TRBV27 with TRBJ2-3; D possibly corresponds to TRBD1 (6 bases). Trimming took 6 bases from V and 4 from J, leaving 14 bases between them. The CDR3 runs to 14 residues. Per the germline V gene, CDR1 is MNHEY and CDR2 is SMNVEV (reference sequence). This chain's CDR3 is CASRWQGIPDTQYF. In nucleotides, the CDR3 is TGTGCCAGCAGGTGGCAGGGGATTCCAGATACGCAGTATTTT.

This chain links TRBV24-1 with TRBJ2-7; D perhaps matches TRBD2 (6 bases). The CDR3 is 15 amino acids. CDR1 is KGHDR and CDR2 is SFDVKD in the germline V gene. Trimming stripped 3 bases from V and 3 bases from J, with 14 bases between. In DNA form, the CDR3 reads TGTGCCACCAGTGATCCGCGCAACGGGGGCTACGAGCAGTACTTC. Its translation is CATSDPRNGGYEQYF.

The V call is TRBV6-5, the J call TRBJ2-7; 7 bases map to TRBD2. Per germline, CDR1 MNHEY and CDR2 SVGAGI. The V gene end was trimmed by 3 bases and the J gene end by 1 base; junction bases not matched to a gene: 6. The CDR3 is 15 amino acids. The CDR3 loop reads CASSYGMGGSYEQYF. CDR3 bases: TGTGCCAGCAGTTATGGCATGGGGGGGTCCTACGAGCAGTACTTC.

The rearrangement uses TRBV19 and TRBJ2-7; 8 bases agree with TRBD2. The V gene end was trimmed by 3 bases and the J gene end by 3 bases; junction bases not matched to a gene: 4. Germline lookup yields CDR1 LNHDA and CDR2 SQIVND (reference sequence). This CDR3 has 14 residues. The CDR3 reads CASSIGGDHYEQYF. CDR3 sequence (DNA): TGTGCCAGTAGTATCGGGGGGGACCACTACGAGCAGTACTTC.

V is TRBV12-1 and J is TRBJ2-7; the table's D call, TRBD2, has no DNA check behind it. TRBV12-1 is annotated as a pseudogene. CDR3 length: 16 amino acids. The CDR3, as DNA: TGTGCCAGCAGCTTTGTAGGTTCGCGGGGGTGGTACGAGCAGTACTTC. This sequence encodes CASSFVGSRGWYEQYF.

The chain recombines TRBV4-1 with TRBJ2-3; possible D gene TRBD2, 7 bases. In germline, CDR1 is MGHRA, CDR2 YSYEKL. This CDR3 is 16 amino acids long. With 4 bases removed from V and 2 bases from J, the gap between germline ends came to 16 bases. For the CDR3, the DNA is TGCGCCAGCAGCCCACTAGGGGGGGCCTCCACAGATACGCAGTATTTT. Residues: CASSPLGGASTDTQYF.

This chain links TRBV5-1 with TRBJ1-5; D is perhaps TRBD1 (6 bases). The CDR3 has 13 amino acids. Germline CDR1 is SGHRS and CDR2 is YFSETQ. The germline V and J ends were trimmed by 7 bases and 6 bases, with 14 bases remaining between them. The CDR3 DNA follows: TGCGCCAGCGCTCCAGGGGTAAGTCAGCCCCAGCATTTT. Encoded protein: CASAPGVSQPQHF. Together with reference TRBV5-1 and TRBJ1-5, the CDR3 gives the full variable domain: KAGVTQTPRYLIKTRGQQVTLSCSPISGHRSVSWYQQTPGQGLQFLFEYFSETQRNKGNFPGRFSGRQFSNSRSEMNVSTLELGDSALYLCASAPGVSQPQHFGDGTRLSIL.

The V gene is TRBV2, the J gene TRBJ2-4, with D unresolved. V lost 11 bases and J lost 0, with 32 bases in between. CDR3 length equals 20 residues. Germline V gene sequence: CDR1 SNHLY, CDR2 FYNNEI. CDR3 sequence: CAAQPPRGPDSYLAKNIQYF. The CDR3 DNA reads TGTGCCGCCCAGCCGCCTCGAGGCCCCGATTCATATTTAGCCAAAAACATTCAGTACTTC.

The rearrangement uses TRBV7-2 and TRBJ2-1; TRBD2 might be the D (7 bases). The CDR3 has 15 residues. Germline CDR1 reads SGHTA; CDR2 reads FQGNSA. The ends were cut back, 2 bases at V and 5 bases at J, with 13 bases in the middle. DNA of the CDR3: TGTGCCAGCAGCTTAAGGCGGGGGCTACACAATGAGCAGTTCTTC. Its translation is CASSLRRGLHNEQFF.

The chain joins TRBV27 to TRBJ1-5, with D perhaps matching TRBD1 (5 bases). Deletions cut 6 bases from V and 0 bases from J, with 12 bases between. Germline values: CDR1 MNHEY, CDR2 SMNVEV (reference sequence). This CDR3 has 15 residues. CDR3 sequence (DNA): TGTGCCAGCAGGGCGGGGACGGGTAGCAATCAGCCCCAGCATTTT. It specifies CASRAGTGSNQPQHF.

For the CDR3, the DNA is TGTGCCAGTAGCCGGGACAGGGGTCAGGTCGGGGAGCTGTTTTTT. It yields the protein CASSRDRGQVGELFF. The gene calls are TRBV19 and TRBJ2-2, with 10 bases aligning to TRBD1. Looked up from germline, CDR1 is LNHDA and CDR2 is SQIVND (reference sequence). The CDR3 is made up of 15 amino acids. V lost 6 bases to trimming and J lost 7 bases; unmatched junction nucleotides: 8.

CDR3 in DNA: TGTGCCAGTACCAGGGGGTCCTCTGGAAACACCATATATTTT. Translating it yields CASTRGSSGNTIYF. This rearrangement joins TRBV19 to TRBJ1-3; 7 positions agree with TRBD1. Germline CDR1 reads LNHDA; CDR2 reads SQIVND (reference sequence). With 7 bases clipped from V and 0 bases from J, the junction kept 3 bases outside the gene matches. The CDR3 length is 14 residues.

The V call is TRBV7-8, the J call TRBJ1-4; tentative D call: TRBD1 (5 bases). The CDR3 runs 16 residues. V gave up 1 base and J gave up 7 bases, with 16 bases separating them. Germline V gene lookup returns CDR1 SGHVS and CDR2 FQNEAQ. The CDR3 coding sequence is TGTGCCAGCAGCTTAGTTCCAGGGCCTTTTACTGAAAAACTGTTTTTT. It specifies CASSLVPGPFTEKLFF.

The chain recombines TRBV5-1 with TRBJ2-7; no definite D call. Germline V gene lookup returns CDR1 SGHRS and CDR2 YFSETQ. This CDR3 is 15 amino acids long. Trimming removed 2 bases from V and 2 bases from J, with 14 bases in between. In DNA form, the CDR3 reads TGCGCCAGCAGCTTCGGTTTGCCGACTCCCTACGAGCAGTACTTC. Translated: CASSFGLPTPYEQYF.

The chain uses TRBV29-1 and TRBJ1-2; D perhaps matches TRBD1 (5 bases). V lost 4 bases to trimming and J lost 6 bases, with 12 bases between them. The germline CDR1 and CDR2 sequences are SQVTM and ANQGSEA. This CDR3 spans 12 amino acids. The CDR3 reads CSVVGRADGYTF. CDR3 coding DNA: TGCAGCGTTGTAGGCAGGGCCGATGGCTACACCTTC.

The chain joins TRBV6-5 to TRBJ2-1; tentative D call: TRBD2 (5 bases). The CDR3 sequence is 11 residues long. Deletions cut 7 bases from V and 5 bases from J, with 6 bases between. Germline CDR1 MNHEY, CDR2 SVGAGI. The CDR3 here is CASTGNNEQFF. The CDR3 DNA is TGTGCCAGCACCGGGAACAATGAGCAGTTCTTC.

This chain connects TRBV6-5 to TRBJ1-2; a possible D gene is TRBD1 (5 bases). The CDR3 covers 13 residues. Germline CDR1 MNHEY, CDR2 SVGAGI. The V end was cut by 4 bases, the J end by 2 bases, with 8 bases between. DNA of the CDR3: TGTGCCAGCAGTTGGAGACAGAACTATGGCTACACCTTC. Translating gives CASSWRQNYGYTF.

The chain links TRBV27 to TRBJ2-5; weak D call: TRBD1 (5 bases). CDR3 length equals 12 residues. The germline CDR1 and CDR2 sequences are MNHEY and SMNVEV (reference sequence). V was shortened by 4 bases and J by 5 bases, with 8 bases between the two germline ends. For the CDR3, the DNA is TGTGCCAGCAGTTGGGGCGAGGAGACCCAGTACTTC. Protein product: CASSWGEETQYF.